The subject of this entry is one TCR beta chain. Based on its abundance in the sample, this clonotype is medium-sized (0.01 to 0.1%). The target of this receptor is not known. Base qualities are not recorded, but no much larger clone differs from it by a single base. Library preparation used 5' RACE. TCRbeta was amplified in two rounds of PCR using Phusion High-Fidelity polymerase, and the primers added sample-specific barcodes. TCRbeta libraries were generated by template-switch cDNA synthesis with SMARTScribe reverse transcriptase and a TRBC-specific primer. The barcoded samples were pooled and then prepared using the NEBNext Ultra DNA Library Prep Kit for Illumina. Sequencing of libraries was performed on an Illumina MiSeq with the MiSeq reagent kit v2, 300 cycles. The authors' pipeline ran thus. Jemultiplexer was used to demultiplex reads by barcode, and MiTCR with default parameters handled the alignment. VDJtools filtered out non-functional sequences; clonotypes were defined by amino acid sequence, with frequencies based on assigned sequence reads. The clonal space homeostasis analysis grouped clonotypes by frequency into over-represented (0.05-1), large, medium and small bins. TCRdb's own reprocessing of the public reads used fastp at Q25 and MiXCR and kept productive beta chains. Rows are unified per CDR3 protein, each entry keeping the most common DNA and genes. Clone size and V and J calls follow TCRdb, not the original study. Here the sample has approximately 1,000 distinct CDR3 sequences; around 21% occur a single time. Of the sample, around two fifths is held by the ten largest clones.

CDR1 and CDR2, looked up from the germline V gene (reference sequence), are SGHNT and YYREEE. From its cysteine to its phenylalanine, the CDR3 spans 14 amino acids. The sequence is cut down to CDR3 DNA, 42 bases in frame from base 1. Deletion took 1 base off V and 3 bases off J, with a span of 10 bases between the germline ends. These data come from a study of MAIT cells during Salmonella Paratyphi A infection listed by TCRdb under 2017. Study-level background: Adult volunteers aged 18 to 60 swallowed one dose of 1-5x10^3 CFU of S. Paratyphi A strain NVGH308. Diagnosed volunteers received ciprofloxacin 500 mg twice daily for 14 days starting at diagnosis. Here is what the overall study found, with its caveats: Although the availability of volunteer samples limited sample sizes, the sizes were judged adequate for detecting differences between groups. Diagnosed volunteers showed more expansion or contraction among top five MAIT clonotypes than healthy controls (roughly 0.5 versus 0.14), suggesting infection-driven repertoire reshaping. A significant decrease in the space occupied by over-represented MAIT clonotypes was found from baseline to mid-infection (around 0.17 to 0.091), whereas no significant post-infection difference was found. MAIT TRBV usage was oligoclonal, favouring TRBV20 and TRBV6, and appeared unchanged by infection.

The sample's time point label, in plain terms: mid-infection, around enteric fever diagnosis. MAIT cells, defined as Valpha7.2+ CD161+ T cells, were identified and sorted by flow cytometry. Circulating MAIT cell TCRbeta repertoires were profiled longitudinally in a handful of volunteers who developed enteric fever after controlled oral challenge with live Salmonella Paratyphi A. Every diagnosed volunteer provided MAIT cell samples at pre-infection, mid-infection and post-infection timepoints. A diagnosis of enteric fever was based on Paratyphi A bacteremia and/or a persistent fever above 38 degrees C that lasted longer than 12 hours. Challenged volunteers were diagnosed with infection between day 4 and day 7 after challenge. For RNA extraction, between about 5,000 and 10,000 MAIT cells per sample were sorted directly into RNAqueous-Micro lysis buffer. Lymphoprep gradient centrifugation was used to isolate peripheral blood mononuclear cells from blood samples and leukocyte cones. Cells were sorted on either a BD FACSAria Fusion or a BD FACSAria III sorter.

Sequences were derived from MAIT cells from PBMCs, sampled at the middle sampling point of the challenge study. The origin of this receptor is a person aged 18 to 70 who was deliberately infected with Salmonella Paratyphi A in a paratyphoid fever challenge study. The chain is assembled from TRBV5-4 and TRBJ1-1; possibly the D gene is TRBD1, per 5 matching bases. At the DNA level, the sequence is TGTGCCAGCAGCTTGCTGAAGGGGCACACTGAAGCTTTCTTT. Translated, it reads CASSLLKGHTEAFF.